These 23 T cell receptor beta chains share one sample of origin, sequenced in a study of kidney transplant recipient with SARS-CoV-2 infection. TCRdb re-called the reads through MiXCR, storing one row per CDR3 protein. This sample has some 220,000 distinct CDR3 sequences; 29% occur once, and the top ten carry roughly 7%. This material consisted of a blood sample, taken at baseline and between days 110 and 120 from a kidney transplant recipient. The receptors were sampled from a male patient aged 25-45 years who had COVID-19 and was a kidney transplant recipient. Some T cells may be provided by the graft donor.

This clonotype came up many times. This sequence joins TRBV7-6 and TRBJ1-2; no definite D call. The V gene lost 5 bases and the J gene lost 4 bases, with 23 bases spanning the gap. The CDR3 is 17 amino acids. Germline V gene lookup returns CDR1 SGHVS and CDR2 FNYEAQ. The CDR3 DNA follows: TGTGCCAGCAGCCGGTATCTTGAATCTCGAAAGACCTATGGCTACACCTTC. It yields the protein CASSRYLESRKTYGYTF.

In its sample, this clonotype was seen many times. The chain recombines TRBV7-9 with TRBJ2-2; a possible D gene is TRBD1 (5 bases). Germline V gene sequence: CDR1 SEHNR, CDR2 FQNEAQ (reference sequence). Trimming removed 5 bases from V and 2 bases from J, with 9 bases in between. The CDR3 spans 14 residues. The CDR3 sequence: CASSQGANTGELFF. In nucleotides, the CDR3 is TGTGCCAGCAGCCAGGGCGCCAACACCGGGGAGCTGTTTTTT.

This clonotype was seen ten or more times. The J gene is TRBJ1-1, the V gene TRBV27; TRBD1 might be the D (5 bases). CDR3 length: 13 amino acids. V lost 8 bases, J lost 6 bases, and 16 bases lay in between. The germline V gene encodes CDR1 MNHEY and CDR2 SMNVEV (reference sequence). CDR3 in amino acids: CASQRGGTPEAFF. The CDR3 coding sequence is TGTGCCAGCCAACGTGGGGGAACACCTGAAGCTTTCTTT.

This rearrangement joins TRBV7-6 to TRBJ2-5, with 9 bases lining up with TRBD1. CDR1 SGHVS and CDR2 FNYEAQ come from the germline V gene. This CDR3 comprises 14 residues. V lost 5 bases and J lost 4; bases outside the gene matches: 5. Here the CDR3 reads CASSTWTGAETQYF. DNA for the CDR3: TGTGCCAGCAGCACGTGGACAGGGGCAGAGACCCAGTACTTC.

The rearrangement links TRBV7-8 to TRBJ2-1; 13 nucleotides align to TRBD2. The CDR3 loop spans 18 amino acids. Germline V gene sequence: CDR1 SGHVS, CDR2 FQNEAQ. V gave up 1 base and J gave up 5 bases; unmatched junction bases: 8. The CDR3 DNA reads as TGTGCCAGCAGCTTAGGCTGGACTAGCGGGAGTCTAAACAATGAGCAGTTCTTC. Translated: CASSLGWTSGSLNNEQFF.

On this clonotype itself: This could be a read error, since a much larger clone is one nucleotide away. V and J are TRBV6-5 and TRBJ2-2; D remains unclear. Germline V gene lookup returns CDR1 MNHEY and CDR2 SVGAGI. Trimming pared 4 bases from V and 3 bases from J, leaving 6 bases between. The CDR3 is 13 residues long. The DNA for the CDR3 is TGTGCCAGCAGTTGTCAGCACACCGGGGAGCTGTTTTTT. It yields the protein CASSCQHTGELFF.

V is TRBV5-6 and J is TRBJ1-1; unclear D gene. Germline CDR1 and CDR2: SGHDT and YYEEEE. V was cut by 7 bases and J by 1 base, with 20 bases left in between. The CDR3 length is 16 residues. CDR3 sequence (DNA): TGTGCCAGCGCAATAGACCTTAAGACACGGAACACTGAAGCTTTCTTT. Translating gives CASAIDLKTRNTEAFF.

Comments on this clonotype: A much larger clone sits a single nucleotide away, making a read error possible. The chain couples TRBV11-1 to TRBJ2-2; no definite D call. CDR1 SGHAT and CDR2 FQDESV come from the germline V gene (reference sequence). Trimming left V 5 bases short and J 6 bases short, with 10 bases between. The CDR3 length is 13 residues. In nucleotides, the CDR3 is TGTGCCAGCAGCGCCAGGTTGCCCGGGGAGCTGTTTTTT. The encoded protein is CASSARLPGELFF.

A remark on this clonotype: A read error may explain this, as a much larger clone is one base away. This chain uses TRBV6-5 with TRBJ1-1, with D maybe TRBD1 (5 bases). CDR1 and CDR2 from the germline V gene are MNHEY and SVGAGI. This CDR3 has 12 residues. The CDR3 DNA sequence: TGTACCAGCACCAAGGCCCGGGGGGAAGCTTTCTTT. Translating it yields CTSTKARGEAFF.

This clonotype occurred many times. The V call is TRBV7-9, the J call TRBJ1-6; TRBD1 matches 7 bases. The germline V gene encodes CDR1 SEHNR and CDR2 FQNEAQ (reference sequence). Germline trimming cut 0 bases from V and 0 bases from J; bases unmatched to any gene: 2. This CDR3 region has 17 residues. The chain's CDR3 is CASSLARDSSYNSPLHF. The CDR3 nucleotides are TGTGCCAGCAGCTTAGCTAGGGACAGCTCCTATAATTCACCCCTCCACTTT.

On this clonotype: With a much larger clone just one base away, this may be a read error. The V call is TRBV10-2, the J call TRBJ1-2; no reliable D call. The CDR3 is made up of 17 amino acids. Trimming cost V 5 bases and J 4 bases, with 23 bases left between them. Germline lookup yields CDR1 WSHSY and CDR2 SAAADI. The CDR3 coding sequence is TGCGCCAGCAGTAGTTGCCGCACTTCTAGAAAGACCTATGGCTACACCTTC. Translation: CASSSCRTSRKTYGYTF.

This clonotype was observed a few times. The CDR3 DNA reads TGTGCCAGCAGCTCACATCGACTAGCGGGGACGCAGTATTTT. Its translation: CASSSHRLAGTQYF. The chain has TRBV7-2 and TRBJ2-3, with 11 bases identical to TRBD2. Per the germline V gene, CDR1 is SGHTA and CDR2 is FQGNSA. There are 14 residues in the CDR3. V shed 4 bases and J 9 bases; nucleotides not matched to a gene: 6. Full variable domain (outside the CDR3, taken from reference TRBV7-2 and TRBJ2-3): GAGVSQSPSNKVTEKGKDVELRCDPISGHTALYWYRQSLGQGLEFLIYFQGNSAPDKSGLPSDRFSAERTGGSVSTLTIQRTQQEDSAVYLCASSSHRLAGTQYFGPGTRLTVL.

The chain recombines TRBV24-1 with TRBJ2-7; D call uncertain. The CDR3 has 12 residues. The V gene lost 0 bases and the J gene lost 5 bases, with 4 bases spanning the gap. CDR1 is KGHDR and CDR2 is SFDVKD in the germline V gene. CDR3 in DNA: TGTGCCACCAGTGATTTGAGGGACGAGCAGTACTTC. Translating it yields CATSDLRDEQYF.

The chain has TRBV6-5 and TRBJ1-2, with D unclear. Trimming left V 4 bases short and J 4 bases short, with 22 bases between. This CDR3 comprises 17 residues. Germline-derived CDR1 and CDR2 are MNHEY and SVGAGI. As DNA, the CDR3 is TGTGCCAGCAGTTTGACCAAAGGTGGGAGAAAGACCTATGGCTACACCTTC. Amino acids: CASSLTKGGRKTYGYTF.

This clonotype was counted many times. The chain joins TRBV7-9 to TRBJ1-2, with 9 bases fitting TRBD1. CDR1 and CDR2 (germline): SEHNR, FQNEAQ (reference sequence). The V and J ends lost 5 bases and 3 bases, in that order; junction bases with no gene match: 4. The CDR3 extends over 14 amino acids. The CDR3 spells CASSITGGDYGYTF. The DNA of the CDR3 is TGTGCCAGCAGCATAACAGGGGGCGACTATGGCTACACCTTC.

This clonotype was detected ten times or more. The CDR3 reads CASSFGQKLFF. CDR3 DNA: TGTGCCAGCAGCTTCGGGCAAAAACTGTTTTTT. The chain employs TRBV5-6 and TRBJ1-4; D not certain. CDR1 SGHDT and CDR2 YYEEEE come from the germline V gene. The CDR3 length is 11 residues. Deletions cut 2 bases from V and 9 bases from J, with 5 bases between.

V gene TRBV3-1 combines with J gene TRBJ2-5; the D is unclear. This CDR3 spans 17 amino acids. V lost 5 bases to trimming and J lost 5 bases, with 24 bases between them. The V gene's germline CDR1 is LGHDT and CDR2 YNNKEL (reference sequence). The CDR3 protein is CASSNCHPTSFSETQYF. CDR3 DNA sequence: TGTGCCAGCAGCAATTGCCATCCCACTTCTTTCTCTGAGACCCAGTACTTC.

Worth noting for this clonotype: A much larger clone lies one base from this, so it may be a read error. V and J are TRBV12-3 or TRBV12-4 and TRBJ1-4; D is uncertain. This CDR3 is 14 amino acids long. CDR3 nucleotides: TGTGCCAGCAGTGTGGCTAATTCCAAAGAAAAACTGGTTTTT. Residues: CASSVANSKEKLVF.

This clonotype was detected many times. The CDR3 region is CASGFPHPRKTYGYTF. Here the CDR3 DNA reads TGTGCCAGCGGTTTTCCTCATCCACGAAAGACCTATGGCTACACCTTC. V gene TRBV5-8 combines with J gene TRBJ1-2, with unresolved D. Germline assignment: CDR1 SGHTS and CDR2 YDEGEE. The CDR3 runs to 16 residues. Trimming took 7 bases from V and 4 from J, leaving 23 bases between them.

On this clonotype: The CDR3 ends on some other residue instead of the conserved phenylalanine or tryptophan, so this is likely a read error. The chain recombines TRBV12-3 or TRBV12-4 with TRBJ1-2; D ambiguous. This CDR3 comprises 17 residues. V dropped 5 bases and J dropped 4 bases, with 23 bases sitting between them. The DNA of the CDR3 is TGTGCCAGCAGTGGTCGCAACAGCTTCCGAAAGACCTATGGCTACACCCTC. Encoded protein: CASSGRNSFRKTYGYTL.

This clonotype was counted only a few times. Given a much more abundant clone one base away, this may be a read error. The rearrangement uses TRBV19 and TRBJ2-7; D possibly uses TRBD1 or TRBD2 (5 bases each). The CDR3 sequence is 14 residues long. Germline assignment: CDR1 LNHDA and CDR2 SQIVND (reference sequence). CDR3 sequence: CASSWDPYSYEQHF. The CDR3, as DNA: TGTGCCAGTAGTTGGGACCCATACTCCTACGAGCAGCACTTC.

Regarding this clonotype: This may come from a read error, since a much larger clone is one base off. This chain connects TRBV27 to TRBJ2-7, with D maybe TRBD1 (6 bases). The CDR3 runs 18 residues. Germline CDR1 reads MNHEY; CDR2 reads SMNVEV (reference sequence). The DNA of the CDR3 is TGTGCCAGCAGTTTAAGGGGCCCCGGGACACCCAGCTCCTACGAGCGGTACTTC. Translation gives CASSLRGPGTPSSYERYF.

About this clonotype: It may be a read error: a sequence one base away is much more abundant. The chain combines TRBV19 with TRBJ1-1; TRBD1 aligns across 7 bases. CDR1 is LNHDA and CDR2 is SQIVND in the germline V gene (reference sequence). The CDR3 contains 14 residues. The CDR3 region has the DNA TGTGCCAGTAGTATAGGACAGGGAAACACTGAAACTTTCTTT. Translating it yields CASSIGQGNTETFF.